A single TCR beta chain is shown here with its context. This clone's antigen is unknown. Per-nucleotide qualities are absent, and no much larger clonotype sits a single base away. As a first step, CD3+ T cells were rested overnight at approximately 2.5 million cells/mL in RPMI 1640 lacking fetal bovine serum. MACS immunomagnetic beads were used according to the manufacturer's instructions to isolate CD3+ T cells from PBMCs. These data are taken from a study of T cell repertoires and leukemia-associated antigens (dated by TCRdb to 2018 to 2020). Some background on the complete study: Per sample, about 5.1 to 7 million read pairs and about 3 to 5.0 million effective reads were obtained, for approximately 15 million effective reads in total. Using in vitro peptide stimulation of healthy T cells, the study sought to determine the antigen recognized by a TCR Vbeta21 clone earlier detected in CML patients. On the study overall, not on this receptor specifically: No significant differences among the four groups were observed in the numbers of Vbeta genes (about 60), Jbeta genes (around 15), VDJ rearrangements, or unique CDR3s. Antigen specificity and function of the expanded clones were not tested directly and required further investigation.

The CDR3 has 18 amino acids, counting the end cysteine and phenylalanine. The kept DNA is CDR3 alone, 54 bases in frame from the first base. From a lookup of the germline V gene, CDR1 and CDR2 are MNHEY and SVGAGI. Between the V and J ends, shortened by 0 bases and 0 bases respectively, the junction contains 12 bases. Total RNA was extracted from the cultured T cells with TRIzol reagent. 5' rapid amplification of cDNA ends (5'RACE) was used to amplify TCRbeta libraries from RNA. Before sequencing, library concentration and integrity were assessed using Qubit, an Agilent instrument, and quantitative PCR. A commercial service provider sequenced the qualified libraries on Illumina HiSeq or MiSeq. Under the source paper's analysis protocol: MiXCR version 1.8.2 was used to identify TCR sequences in each sample. For a clone to count as qualified, its CDR3 had to be longer than four amino acids, its nucleotide length had to be in-frame, and the clone could not contain a stop codon. A read containing the complete CDR3 structure was defined as an effective read. Validation of expanded clones was performed by RT-PCR with 24 Vbeta primers, GeneScan spectratyping, and Sanger sequencing. The public reads were run again by TCRdb, first through fastp at Q25 and then through MiXCR, and only productive beta chains were kept. Every CDR3 protein is listed once, alongside the most common genes and DNA of its rows. What appears here as the V and J calls and clone size reflects TCRdb's work, not the paper's. This sample is represented by 9,800 or so distinct CDR3 sequences; 40% to 55% of them were singletons. Around 57% of the sample lies in the top ten.

This receptor was identified in a female donor in good health. The rearrangement combines TRBV6-5 with TRBJ2-6, with a tentative D gene TRBD2 over 5 matching bases. The sequenced sample was CD3+ T cells sorted from blood and cultured. The CDR3 has the sequence CASSYSSRVNSGANVLTF. The DNA sequence reads TGTGCCAGCAGTTACTCGTCGCGGGTTAACTCTGGGGCCAACGTCCTGACTTTC.